Here is one TCR beta chain with its context. What it recognizes is unknown. With V trimmed by 4 bases and J by 3 bases, 8 bases remained unmatched. This CDR3 spans 15 amino acids. Healthy Russian Caucasian donors spanned ages about 6 to 100 years. Samples each had at least 5 micrograms of total RNA extracted. The data were taken from a study of blood T cells in healthy people across ages. A J-beta primer mix and a sample-barcoded 5' primer were used in a second PCR of about 7 to 12 cycles. MiXCR was run by TCRdb on the 5' RACE reads, yielding one entry per CDR3 protein. The table records around 800,000 distinct CDR3 sequences, roughly 24% of them present only once. Notes on the study in general: In long-lived donors, naive CD4+ cell counts and diversity exceeded those of aged donors.

This same sample was also part of a study on T cells of mothers and their children. From that second work: Three healthy Caucasian mothers, along with their six children, served as the donors.

Specimen: blood. This sequence originates from a boy aged 5-17 years in good health. The J gene is TRBJ2-5, the V gene TRBV12-3 or TRBV12-4; 7 bases are shared with TRBD1. DNA for the CDR3: TGTGCCAGCAGTTCCCGCCGACAGGGTAAAGAGACCCAGTACTTC. Its protein product is CASSSRRQGKETQYF.